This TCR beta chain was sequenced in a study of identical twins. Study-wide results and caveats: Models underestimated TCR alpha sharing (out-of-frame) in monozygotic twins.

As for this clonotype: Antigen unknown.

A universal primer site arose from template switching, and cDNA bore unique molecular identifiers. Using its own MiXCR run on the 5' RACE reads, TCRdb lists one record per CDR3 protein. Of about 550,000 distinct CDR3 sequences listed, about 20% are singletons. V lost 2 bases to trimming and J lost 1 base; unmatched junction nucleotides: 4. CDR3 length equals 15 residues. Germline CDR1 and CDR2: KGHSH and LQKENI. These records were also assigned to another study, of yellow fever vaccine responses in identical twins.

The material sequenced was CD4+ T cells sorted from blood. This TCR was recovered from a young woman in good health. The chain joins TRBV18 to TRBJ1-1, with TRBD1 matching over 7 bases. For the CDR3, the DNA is TGTGCCAGCTCACCATTACAGGGGTGGAACACTGAAGCTTTCTTT. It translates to CASSPLQGWNTEAFF.